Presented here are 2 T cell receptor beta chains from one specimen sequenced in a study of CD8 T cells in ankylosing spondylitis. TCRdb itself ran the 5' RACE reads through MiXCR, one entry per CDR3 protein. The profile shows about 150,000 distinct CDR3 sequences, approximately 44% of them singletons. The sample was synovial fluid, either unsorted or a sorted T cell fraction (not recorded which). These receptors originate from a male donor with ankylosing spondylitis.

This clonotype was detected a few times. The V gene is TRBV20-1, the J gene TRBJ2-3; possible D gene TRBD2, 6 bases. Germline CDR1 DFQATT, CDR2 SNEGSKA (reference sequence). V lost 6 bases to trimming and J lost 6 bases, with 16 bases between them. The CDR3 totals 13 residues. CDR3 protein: CSARRGWIDTQYF. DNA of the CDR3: TGCAGTGCCAGGAGGGGTTGGATTGATACGCAGTATTTT.

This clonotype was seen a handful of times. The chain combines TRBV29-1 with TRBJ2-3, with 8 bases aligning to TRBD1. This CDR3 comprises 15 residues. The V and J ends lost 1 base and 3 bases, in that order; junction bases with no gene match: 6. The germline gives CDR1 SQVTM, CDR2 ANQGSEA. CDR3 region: CSVEGPRDRTDTQYF. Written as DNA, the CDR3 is TGCAGCGTTGAAGGTCCTCGGGACAGGACAGATACGCAGTATTTT.